The source of this T cell receptor beta chain is a study of T cell repertoires in cytomegalovirus infection. Study-wide context: Carrying CMV and the relevant HLA type showed in public TCR beta signatures.

This clonotype was picked up many times. The antigen is undetermined. The CDR3 loop spans 15 amino acids. Germline V gene sequence: CDR1 SGHTA, CDR2 FQGNSA. Losses at the gene ends were 3 bases for V and 5 bases for J; bases not matched to a gene: 9. General study findings and limits: Dominant in the ex vivo response were TCR beta clonotypes restricted by HLA-C and specific for CMV. Cumulated frequencies of public TCR beta families served to identify carriers of CMV plus the relevant HLA.

TCRdb reanalysed the reads using MiXCR and keeps one entry per CDR3 protein. Found here are some 500,000 distinct CDR3 sequences, more than 30% of them singletons; the top ten hold roughly 15%. The sample in question was cultured PBMCs, obtained from culture after CMV antigen stimulation. This clonotype was sampled from a human donor in good health (CMV status not recorded). Some clones in this sample may be carry-over from other donors' samples. This sequence joins TRBV7-2 and TRBJ2-5; 7 bases are shared with TRBD2. The CDR3 nucleotides read TGTGCCAGCAGCTTGCTAGCGGCGACTGCGGAGACCCAGTACTTC. This codes for CASSLLAATAETQYF.